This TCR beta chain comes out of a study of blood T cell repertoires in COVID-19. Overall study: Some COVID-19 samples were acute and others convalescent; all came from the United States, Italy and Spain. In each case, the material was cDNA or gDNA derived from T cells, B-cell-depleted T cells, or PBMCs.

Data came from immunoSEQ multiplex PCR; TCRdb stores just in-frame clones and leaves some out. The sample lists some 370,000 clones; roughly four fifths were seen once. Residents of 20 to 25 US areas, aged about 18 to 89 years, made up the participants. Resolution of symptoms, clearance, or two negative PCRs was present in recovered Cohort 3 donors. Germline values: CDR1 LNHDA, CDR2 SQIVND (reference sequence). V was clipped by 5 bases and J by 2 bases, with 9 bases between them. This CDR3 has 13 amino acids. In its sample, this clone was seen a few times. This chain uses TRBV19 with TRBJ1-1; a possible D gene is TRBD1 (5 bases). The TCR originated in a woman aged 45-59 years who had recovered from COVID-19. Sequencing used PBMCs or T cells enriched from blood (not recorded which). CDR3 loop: CASSGQSNTEAFF. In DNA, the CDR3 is TGTGCCAGTAGTGGACAATCCAACACTGAAGCTTTCTTT.